This T cell receptor beta chain originates from a study of cytomegalovirus exposure and HLA in healthy donors. General observations from the study: Later analysis associated a missense DCLRE1C variant with TCR beta V- and J-gene trimming. In all likelihood, a cluster of highly shared sequence variants was a sequencing artifact. Researchers catalogued about 150 TCR beta chains as cytomegalovirus-associated.

As concerns this clone: Its antigen is as yet unknown.

This CDR3 is 14 amino acids long. Germline V CDR1 and CDR2: LNHDA, SQIVND (reference sequence). With 4 bases clipped from V and 2 bases from J, the junction kept 4 bases outside the gene matches. Those who donated were healthy bone marrow donors. The PCR had 60 Vbeta and 13 Jbeta primers. Generated by immunoSEQ multiplex PCR, the TCRdb table keeps only in-frame clones and is missing some. Of 180,000 or so clones listed, around 79% are singletons. The TCR was taken from a man between 35 and 55 years old in good health and CMV-seropositive. The chain employs TRBV19 and TRBJ1-1; 7 bases are shared with TRBD1. The sequenced sample consisted of PBMCs. CDR3 coding DNA: TGTGCCAGTAGTACGGACAGGCCTAACACTGAAGCTTTCTTT. Its protein product is CASSTDRPNTEAFF.